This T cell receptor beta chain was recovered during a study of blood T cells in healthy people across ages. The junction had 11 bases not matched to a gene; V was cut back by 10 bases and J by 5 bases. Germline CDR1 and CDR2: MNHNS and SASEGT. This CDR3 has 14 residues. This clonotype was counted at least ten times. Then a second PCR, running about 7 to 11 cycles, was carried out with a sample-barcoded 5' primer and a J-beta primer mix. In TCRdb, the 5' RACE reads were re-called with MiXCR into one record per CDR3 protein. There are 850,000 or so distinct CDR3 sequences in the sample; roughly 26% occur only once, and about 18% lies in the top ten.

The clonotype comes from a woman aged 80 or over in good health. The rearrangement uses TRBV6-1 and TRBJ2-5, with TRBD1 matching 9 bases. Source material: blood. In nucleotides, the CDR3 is TGTGCCATCTTATCCGGGACAGGGTCTGAGACCCAGTACTTC. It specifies CAILSGTGSETQYF.